The clone carrying this T cell receptor beta chain was picked up a small number of times. Its antigen is undetermined. Germline CDR1 is MDHEN and CDR2 is SYDVKM. With V trimmed by 5 bases and J by 8 bases, 10 bases remained unmatched. The CDR3 has 15 residues. The entry originates in a study of T-cell reconstitution after alpha-beta-depleted transplantation in children. Study-level results: Several hundred rapidly expanded clones from non-depleted graft cells reportedly supplied alpha-beta T cells about two months post-transplant.

Molecular barcoding with unique molecular identifiers was used for the TCRbeta library. TCRdb ran MiXCR on the PCR reads and lists one entry per CDR3 protein. Among about 980,000 distinct CDR3 sequences listed, less than 30% were seen once. This chain connects TRBV28 to TRBJ2-1; 9 bases align to TRBD2. The receptor's source is a boy under two years old who had a stem cell transplant for SCID, so the T cells may come from the graft donor. Sequenced material: PBMCs, mostly from graft donor cells, taken 360 days after TCRalphabeta/CD19-depleted stem cell transplant. The CDR3 loop is CASSPPGLAFDEQFF. Written as DNA, the CDR3 is TGTGCCAGCAGTCCACCGGGACTAGCTTTCGATGAGCAGTTCTTC.